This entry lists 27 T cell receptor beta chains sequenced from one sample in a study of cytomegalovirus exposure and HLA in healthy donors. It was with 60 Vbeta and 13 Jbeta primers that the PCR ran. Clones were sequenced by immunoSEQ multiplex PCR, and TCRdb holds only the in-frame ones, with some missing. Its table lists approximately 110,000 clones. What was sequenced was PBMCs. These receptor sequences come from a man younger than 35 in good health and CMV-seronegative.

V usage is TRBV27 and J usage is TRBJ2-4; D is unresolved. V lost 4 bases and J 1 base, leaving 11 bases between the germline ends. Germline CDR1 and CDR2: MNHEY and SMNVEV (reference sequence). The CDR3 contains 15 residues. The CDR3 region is CASSSPTTAKNIQYF. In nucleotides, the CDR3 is TGTGCCAGCAGTTCCCCGACAACCGCCAAAAACATTCAGTACTTC.

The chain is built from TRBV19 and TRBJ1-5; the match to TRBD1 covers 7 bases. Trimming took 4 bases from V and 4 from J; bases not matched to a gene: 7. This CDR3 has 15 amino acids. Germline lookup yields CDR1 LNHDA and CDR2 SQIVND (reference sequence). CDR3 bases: TGTGCCAGTAGTAGACAGACAGGGAAGAATCAGCCCCAGCATTTT. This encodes CASSRQTGKNQPQHF.

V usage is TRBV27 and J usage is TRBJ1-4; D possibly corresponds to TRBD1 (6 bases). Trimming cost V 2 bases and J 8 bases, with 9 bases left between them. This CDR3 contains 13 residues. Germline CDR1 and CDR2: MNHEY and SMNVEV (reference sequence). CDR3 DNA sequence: TGTGCCAGCAGTTTAAGCCAGGGGGAAAAACTGTTTTTT. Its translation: CASSLSQGEKLFF.

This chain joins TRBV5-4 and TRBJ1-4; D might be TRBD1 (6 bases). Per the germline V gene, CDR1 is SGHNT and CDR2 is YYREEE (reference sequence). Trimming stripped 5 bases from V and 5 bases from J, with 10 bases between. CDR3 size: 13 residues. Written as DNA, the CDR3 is TGTGCCAGCAGGCCAGGGGAGAATGAAAAACTGTTTTTT. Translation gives CASRPGENEKLFF.

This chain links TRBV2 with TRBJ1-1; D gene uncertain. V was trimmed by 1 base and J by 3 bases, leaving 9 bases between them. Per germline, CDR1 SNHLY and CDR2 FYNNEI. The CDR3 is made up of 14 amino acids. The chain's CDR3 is CASSEVSGHTEAFF. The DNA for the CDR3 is TGTGCCAGCAGTGAAGTAAGTGGGCACACTGAAGCTTTCTTT. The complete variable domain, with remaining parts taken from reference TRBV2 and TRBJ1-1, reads EPEVTQTPSHQVTQMGQEVILRCVPISNHLYFYWYRQILGQKVEFLVSFYNNEISEKSEIFDDQFSVERPDGSNFTLKIRSTKLEDSAMYFCASSEVSGHTEAFFGQGTRLTVV.

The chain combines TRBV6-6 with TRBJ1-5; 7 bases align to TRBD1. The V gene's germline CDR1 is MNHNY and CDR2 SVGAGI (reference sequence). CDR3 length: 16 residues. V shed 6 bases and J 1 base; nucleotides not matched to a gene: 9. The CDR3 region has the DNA TGTGCCAGCAGCTCCCGGCCGACAGGGAGCAATCAGCCCCAGCATTTT. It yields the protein CASSSRPTGSNQPQHF.

The DNA of the CDR3 is TGTGCCACCTCCCACCCCCGTTCGGGACAGGGGACCGGGTATGGCTACACCTTC. Translating it yields CATSHPRSGQGTGYGYTF. The chain is built from TRBV7-9 and TRBJ1-2; 10 positions agree with TRBD1. This CDR3 comprises 18 residues. The J segment lost 5 bases and the V segment lost 10 bases, leaving 22 bases of the junction unmatched. Germline values: CDR1 SEHNR, CDR2 FQNEAQ (reference sequence).

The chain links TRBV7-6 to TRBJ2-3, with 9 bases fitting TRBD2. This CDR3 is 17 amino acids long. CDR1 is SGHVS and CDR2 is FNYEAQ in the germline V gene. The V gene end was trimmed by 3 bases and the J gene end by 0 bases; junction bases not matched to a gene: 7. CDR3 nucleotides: TGTGCCAGCAGCTTGGTTCCAACTAGCGGGAGCACAGATACGCAGTATTTT. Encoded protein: CASSLVPTSGSTDTQYF.

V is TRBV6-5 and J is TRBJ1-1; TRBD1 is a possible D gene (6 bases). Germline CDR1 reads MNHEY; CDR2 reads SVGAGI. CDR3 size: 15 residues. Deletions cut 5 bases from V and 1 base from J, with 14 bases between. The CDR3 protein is CASSRNRDGNTEAFF. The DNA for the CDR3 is TGTGCCAGCAGTCGGAACAGGGATGGGAACACTGAAGCTTTCTTT.

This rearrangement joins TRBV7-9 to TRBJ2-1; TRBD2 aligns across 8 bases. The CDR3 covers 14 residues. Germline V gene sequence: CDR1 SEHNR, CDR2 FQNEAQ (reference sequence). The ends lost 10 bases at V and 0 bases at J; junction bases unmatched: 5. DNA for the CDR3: TGTGCCATCACGGGACTAGGCTCCTACAATGAGCAGTTCTTC. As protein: CAITGLGSYNEQFF.

This CDR3 is CASSSPLAGLQETQYF. The CDR3 DNA reads as TGCGCCAGCAGCAGTCCGCTAGCGGGATTGCAAGAGACCCAGTACTTC. This chain links TRBV5-1 with TRBJ2-5; 9 positions match TRBD2. This CDR3 comprises 16 residues. The V gene's germline CDR1 is SGHRS and CDR2 YFSETQ. J lost 2 bases, V lost 4 bases, and 9 bases had no gene match.

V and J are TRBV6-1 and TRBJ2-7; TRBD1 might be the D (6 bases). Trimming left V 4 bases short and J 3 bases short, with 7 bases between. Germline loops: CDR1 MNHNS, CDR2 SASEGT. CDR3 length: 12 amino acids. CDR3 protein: CASSGQVYEQYF. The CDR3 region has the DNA TGTGCCAGCAGTGGACAGGTCTACGAGCAGTACTTC.

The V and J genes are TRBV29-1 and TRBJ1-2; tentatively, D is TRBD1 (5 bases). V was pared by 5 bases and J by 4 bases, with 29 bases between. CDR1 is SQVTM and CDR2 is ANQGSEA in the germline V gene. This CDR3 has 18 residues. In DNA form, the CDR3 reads TGCAGCGTTTTCATAACCCCTTTTGGGGCAGGGCTGAGCTATGGCTACACCTTC. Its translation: CSVFITPFGAGLSYGYTF. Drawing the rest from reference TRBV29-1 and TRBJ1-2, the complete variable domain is SAVISQKPSRDICQRGTSLTIQCQVDSQVTMMFWYRQQPGQSLTLIATANQGSEATYESGFVIDKFPISRPNLTFSTLTVSNMSPEDSSIYLCSVFITPFGAGLSYGYTFGSGTRLTVV.

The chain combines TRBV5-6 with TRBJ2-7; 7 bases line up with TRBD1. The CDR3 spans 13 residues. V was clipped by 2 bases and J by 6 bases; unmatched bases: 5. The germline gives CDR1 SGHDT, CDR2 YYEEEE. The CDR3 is CASSLGGGCEQYF. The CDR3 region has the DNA TGTGCCAGCAGCTTAGGGGGCGGGTGCGAGCAGTACTTC.

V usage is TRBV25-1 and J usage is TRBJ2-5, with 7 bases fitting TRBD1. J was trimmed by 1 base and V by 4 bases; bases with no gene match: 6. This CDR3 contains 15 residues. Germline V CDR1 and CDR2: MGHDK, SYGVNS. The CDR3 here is CASSGPDRAQETQYF. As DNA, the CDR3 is TGTGCCAGCAGTGGTCCCGACAGGGCCCAAGAGACCCAGTACTTC.

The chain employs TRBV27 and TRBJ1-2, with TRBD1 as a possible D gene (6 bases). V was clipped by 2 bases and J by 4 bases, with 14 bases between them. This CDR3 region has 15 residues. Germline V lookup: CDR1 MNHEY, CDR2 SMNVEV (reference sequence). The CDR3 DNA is TGTGCCAGCAGTTTAAGAGGGCAGGGGAGCTATGGCTACACCTTC. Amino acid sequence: CASSLRGQGSYGYTF.

CDR3 DNA: TGTGCCAGCATTCTTGGGGGGGGGCGGAGCTCCTACAATGAGCAGTTCTTC. It encodes CASILGGGRSSYNEQFF. This rearrangement joins TRBV28 to TRBJ2-1, with D possibly matching TRBD2 (7 bases). V shed 7 bases and J shed 0 bases, with 19 bases lying between them. Per the germline V gene, CDR1 is MDHEN and CDR2 is SYDVKM. The CDR3 covers 17 residues.

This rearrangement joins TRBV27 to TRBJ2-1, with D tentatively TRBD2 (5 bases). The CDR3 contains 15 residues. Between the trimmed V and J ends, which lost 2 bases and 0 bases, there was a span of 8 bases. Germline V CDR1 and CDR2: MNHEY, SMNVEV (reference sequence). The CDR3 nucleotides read TGTGCCAGCAGTTTACAGCGGAGCTCCTACAATGAGCAGTTCTTC. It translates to CASSLQRSSYNEQFF.

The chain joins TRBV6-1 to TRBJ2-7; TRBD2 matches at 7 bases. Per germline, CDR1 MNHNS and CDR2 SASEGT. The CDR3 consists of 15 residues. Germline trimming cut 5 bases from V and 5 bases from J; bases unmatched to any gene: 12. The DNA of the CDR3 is TGTGCCAGCAGTATTAGCGGGCCCGCCAGGGACGAGCAGTACTTC. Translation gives CASSISGPARDEQYF.

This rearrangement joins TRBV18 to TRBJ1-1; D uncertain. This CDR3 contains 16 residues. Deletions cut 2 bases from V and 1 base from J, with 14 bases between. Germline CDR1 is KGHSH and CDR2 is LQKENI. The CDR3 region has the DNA TGTGCCAGCTCACCAAATCAGGCGGGTGGGAACACTGAAGCTTTCTTT. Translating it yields CASSPNQAGGNTEAFF. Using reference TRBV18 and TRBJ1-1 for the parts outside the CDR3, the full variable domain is NAGVMQNPRHLVRRRGQEARLRCSPMKGHSHVYWYRQLPEEGLKFMVYLQKENIIDESGMPKERFSAEFPKEGPSILRIQQVVRGDSAAYFCASSPNQAGGNTEAFFGQGTRLTVV.

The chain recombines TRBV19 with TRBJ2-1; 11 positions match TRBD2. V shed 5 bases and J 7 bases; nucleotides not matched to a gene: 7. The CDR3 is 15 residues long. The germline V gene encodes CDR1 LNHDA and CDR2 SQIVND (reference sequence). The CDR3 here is CASSDPLAGGNEQFF. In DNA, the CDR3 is TGTGCCAGTAGTGACCCTCTAGCGGGAGGAAATGAGCAGTTCTTC.

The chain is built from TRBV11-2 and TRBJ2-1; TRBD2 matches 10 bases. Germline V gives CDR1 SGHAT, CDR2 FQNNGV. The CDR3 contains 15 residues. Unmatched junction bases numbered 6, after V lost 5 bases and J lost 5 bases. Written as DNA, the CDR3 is TGTGCCAGCAGCCCCACTGGACTAGCGGACAATGAGCAGTTCTTC. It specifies CASSPTGLADNEQFF.

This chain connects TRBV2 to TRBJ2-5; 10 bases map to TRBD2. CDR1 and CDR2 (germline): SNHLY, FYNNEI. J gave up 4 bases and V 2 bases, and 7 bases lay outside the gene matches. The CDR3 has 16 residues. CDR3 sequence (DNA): TGTGCCAGCAGTGAACTAGCGGGGGCTTACGGAGAGACCCAGTACTTC. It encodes CASSELAGAYGETQYF.

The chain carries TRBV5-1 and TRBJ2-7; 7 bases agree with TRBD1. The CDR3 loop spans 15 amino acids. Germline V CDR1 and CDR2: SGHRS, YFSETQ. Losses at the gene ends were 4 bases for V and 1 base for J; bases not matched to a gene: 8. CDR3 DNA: TGCGCCAGCAGCCAGGGTGACAGGGTTTCCTACGAGCAGTACTTC. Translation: CASSQGDRVSYEQYF.

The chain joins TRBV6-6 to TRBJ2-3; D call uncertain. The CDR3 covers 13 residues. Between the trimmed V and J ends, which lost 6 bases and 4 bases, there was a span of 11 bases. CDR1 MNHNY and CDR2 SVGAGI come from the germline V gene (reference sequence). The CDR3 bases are TGTGCCAGCAGGGTGGAGACCCCAGATACGCAGTATTTT. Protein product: CASRVETPDTQYF.

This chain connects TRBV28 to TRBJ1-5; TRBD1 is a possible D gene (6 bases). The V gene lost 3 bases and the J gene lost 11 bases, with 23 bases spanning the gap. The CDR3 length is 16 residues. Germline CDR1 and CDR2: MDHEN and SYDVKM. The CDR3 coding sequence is TGTGCCAGCAGTTTCCTTCGACAGGCGGCAGGCACGACCCAGCATTTT. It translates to CASSFLRQAAGTTQHF.

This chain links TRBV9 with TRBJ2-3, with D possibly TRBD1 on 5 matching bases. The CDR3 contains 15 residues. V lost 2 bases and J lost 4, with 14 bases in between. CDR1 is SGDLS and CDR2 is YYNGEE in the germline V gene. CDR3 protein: CASSVDSHGPDTQYF. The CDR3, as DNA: TGTGCCAGCAGCGTCGACAGTCATGGGCCAGATACGCAGTATTTT.